A single sample is the source of the 12 T cell receptor beta chains below, sequenced in a study of T cell changes during pregnancy in multiple sclerosis. Assay used: immunoSEQ multiplex PCR; TCRdb lists only in-frame clones, some missing. This table holds more than 85,000 clones, approximately 90% found once. Material: peripheral blood, obtained in the second trimester of pregnancy. These receptors all stem from a female donor with multiple sclerosis, enrolled in a pregnancy study.

This chain uses TRBV10-3 with TRBJ2-5, with 9 bases identical to TRBD1. Germline V gives CDR1 ENHRY, CDR2 SYGVKD. Losses at the gene ends were 6 bases for V and 7 bases for J; bases not matched to a gene: 9. The CDR3 runs to 14 residues. The CDR3 nucleotides are TGTGCCATCAGAGCGGGACAGGGCTTTGCGACCCAGTACTTC. Amino acids: CAIRAGQGFATQYF.

This clone turned up a few times. Other nucleotide sequences in the sample specify the same CDR3. The chain combines TRBV18 with TRBJ2-1, with 8 bases fitting TRBD1. V trimming: 3 bases; J trimming: 9 bases; junction bases outside the gene matches: 4. Per germline, CDR1 KGHSH and CDR2 LQKENI. CDR3 length equals 13 residues. In DNA, the CDR3 is TGTGCCAGCTCACCGACAGGGGACACTGAGCAGTTCTTC. Amino acids: CASSPTGDTEQFF.

The genes are TRBV6-5 and TRBJ1-2; the match to TRBD1 covers 8 bases. Germline V lookup: CDR1 MNHEY, CDR2 SVGAGI. V lost 0 bases, J lost 10 bases, and 10 bases stayed unmatched. The length of the CDR3 is 15 residues. CDR3: CASSYSWGTGKDYTF. In DNA, the CDR3 is TGTGCCAGCAGTTACTCTTGGGGGACAGGCAAGGACTACACCTTC.

The chain recombines TRBV2 with TRBJ2-2; TRBD2 is a possible D gene (5 bases). CDR1 is SNHLY and CDR2 is FYNNEI in the germline V gene. This CDR3 spans 12 amino acids. Deletions cut 6 bases from V and 6 bases from J, with 8 bases between. The CDR3 coding sequence is TGTGCCAGCAGCGAGGGCGCCGGGGAGCTGTTTTTT. Its translation: CASSEGAGELFF.

The rearrangement joins TRBV1 to TRBJ1-6; the table's D call, TRBD1, was not checked against the DNA. TRBV1 is a listed pseudogene. The CDR3 has 18 residues. CDR3 nucleotides: TGCACCAGCAGCCAAGGGGCTCGTGGTTACAGGGGCAGCGCACCCCTCCACTTT. Translated: CTSSQGARGYRGSAPLHF.

The genes are TRBV29-1 and TRBJ1-1; D is ambiguous. This CDR3 spans 13 amino acids. The V end was cut by 6 bases, the J end by 3 bases, with 14 bases between. Germline lookup yields CDR1 SQVTM and CDR2 ANQGSEA. The CDR3 bases are TGCAGCGTCGGCGGAGCCTTGGACACTGAAGCTTTCTTT. Protein: CSVGGALDTEAFF.

In this sample, this clone turned up once. The chain has TRBV6-1 and TRBJ1-2; TRBD1 matches at 10 bases. With V trimmed by 0 bases and J by 7 bases, 5 bases remained unmatched. This CDR3 comprises 15 residues. Germline V gene lookup returns CDR1 MNHNS and CDR2 SASEGT. CDR3 DNA sequence: TGTGCCAGCAGTGAAGCTATGACAGGGGGCCCTGGCTACACCTTC. Amino acid sequence: CASSEAMTGGPGYTF.

J is TRBJ1-2 and V is TRBV2; a possible D gene is TRBD1 (6 bases). CDR1 and CDR2 (germline): SNHLY, FYNNEI. The CDR3 totals 13 residues. V lost 3 bases, J lost 8 bases, and 13 bases lay in between. The CDR3 coding sequence is TGTGCCAGCAGTGACCCCAGGGGTGGGGGCTACACCTTC. This codes for CASSDPRGGGYTF.

The chain joins TRBV7-8 to TRBJ1-1, with 7 bases fitting TRBD1. The J segment lost 11 bases and the V segment lost 5 bases, leaving 5 bases of the junction unmatched. The CDR3 covers 11 residues. From germline, CDR1 is SGHVS and CDR2 FQNEAQ. The CDR3 nucleotides read TGTGCCAGCAGCCCAGGGGGTGACGCTTTCTTT. Residues: CASSPGGDAFF.

V and J are TRBV5-6 and TRBJ2-2, with D perhaps TRBD2 (6 bases). The CDR3 runs 17 residues. Germline loops: CDR1 SGHDT, CDR2 YYEEEE. Between the trimmed V and J ends, which lost 0 bases and 0 bases, there was a span of 12 bases. The chain's CDR3 is CASSLETWRANTGELFF. CDR3 sequence (DNA): TGTGCCAGCAGCTTGGAGACCTGGAGGGCGAACACCGGGGAGCTGTTTTTT. Full variable domain (rest looked up from reference TRBV5-6 and TRBJ2-2): DAGVTQSPTHLIKTRGQQVTLRCSPKSGHDTVSWYQQALGQGPQFIFQYYEEEERQRGNFPDRFSGHQFPNYSSELNVNALLLGDSALYLCASSLETWRANTGELFFGEGSRLTVL.

The chain carries TRBV2 and TRBJ2-5; D perhaps matches TRBD1 (6 bases). Germline V gene lookup returns CDR1 SNHLY and CDR2 FYNNEI. CDR3 size: 15 residues. V was shortened by 2 bases and J by 5 bases, with 15 bases between the two germline ends. The CDR3 DNA sequence: TGTGCCAGCAGTGAAAGCAGGGGACGTTGGGAGACCCAGTACTTC. It is translated as CASSESRGRWETQYF.

The V call is TRBV5-6, the J call TRBJ1-1; D gene uncertain. V lost 2 bases, J lost 6 bases, and 14 bases lay in between. Germline CDR1 is SGHDT and CDR2 is YYEEEE. There are 14 residues in the CDR3. CDR3 DNA sequence: TGTGCCAGCAGCTTAACGTCCTCGGTGGCTGAAGCTTTCTTT. Its translation is CASSLTSSVAEAFF.